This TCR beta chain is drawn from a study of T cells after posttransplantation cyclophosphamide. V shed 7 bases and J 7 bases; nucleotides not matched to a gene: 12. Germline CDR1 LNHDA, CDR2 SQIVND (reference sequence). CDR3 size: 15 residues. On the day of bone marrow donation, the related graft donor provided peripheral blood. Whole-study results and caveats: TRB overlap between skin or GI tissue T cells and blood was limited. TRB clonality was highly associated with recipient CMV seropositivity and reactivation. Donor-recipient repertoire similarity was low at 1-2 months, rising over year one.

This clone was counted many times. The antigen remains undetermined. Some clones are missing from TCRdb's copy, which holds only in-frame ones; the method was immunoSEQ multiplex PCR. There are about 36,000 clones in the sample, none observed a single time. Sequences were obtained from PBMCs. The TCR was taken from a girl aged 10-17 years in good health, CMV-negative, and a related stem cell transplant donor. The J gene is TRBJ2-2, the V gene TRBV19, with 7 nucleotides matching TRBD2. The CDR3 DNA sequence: TGTGCCAGTACCCGGCGGCGGGAGATGATCGGGGAGCTGTTTTTT. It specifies CASTRRREMIGELFF.